One sample yielded the 28 T cell receptor beta chains listed below, sequenced in a study of blood T cell repertoires in COVID-19. Profiling relied on immunoSEQ multiplex PCR, and the TCRdb table lists in-frame clones only, not all of them. Of about 110,000 clones in the sample, approximately 88% were seen once. The sample was peripheral blood. These receptors were collected from a woman between 65 and 79 years old with acute or convalescent COVID-19.

The chain combines TRBV3-1 (or the pseudogene TRBV3-2) with TRBJ1-2; TRBD1 agrees at 7 bases. This CDR3 is built from 16 residues. The ends lost 0 bases at V and 4 bases at J; junction bases unmatched: 8. CDR1 is LGHDT and CDR2 is YNNKEL in the germline V gene (reference sequence). CDR3 DNA sequence: TGTGCCAGCAGCCAAGACTGGGCGGGACAGATCTATGGCTACACCTTC. It is translated as CASSQDWAGQIYGYTF.

V is TRBV2 and J is TRBJ2-2; 11 nucleotides align to TRBD2. J lost 2 bases, V lost 6 bases, and 8 bases had no gene match. Germline-derived CDR1 and CDR2 are SNHLY and FYNNEI. The CDR3 loop spans 17 amino acids. The CDR3 bases are TGTGCCAGCAGCCTAGCGGGGGGATCACTTAACACCGGGGAGCTGTTTTTT. Translated: CASSLAGGSLNTGELFF.

The CDR3 loop is CAWSVGLAGSETQYF. The CDR3 DNA reads TGTGCCTGGAGTGTAGGGCTAGCGGGATCGGAGACCCAGTACTTC. This chain uses TRBV30 with TRBJ2-5, with 9 bases matching TRBD2. This CDR3 contains 15 residues. J lost 5 bases, V lost 0 bases, and 7 bases had no gene match. Germline-derived CDR1 and CDR2 are GTSNPN and SVGIG (reference sequence).

The chain links TRBV5-1 to TRBJ2-3; 9 bases match TRBD1. Germline loops: CDR1 SGHRS, CDR2 YFSETQ. Losses at the gene ends were 4 bases for V and 6 bases for J; bases not matched to a gene: 9. The CDR3 consists of 15 residues. The CDR3 bases are TGCGCCAGCAGCCCCGGGGACAGGGTTGAGGATACGCAGTATTTT. Its translation is CASSPGDRVEDTQYF.

The chain combines TRBV7-9 with TRBJ1-1; 7 nucleotides agree with TRBD1. Looked up from germline, CDR1 is SEHNR and CDR2 is FQNEAQ (reference sequence). This CDR3 region has 15 residues. Trimming took 5 bases from V and 1 from J; bases not matched to a gene: 7. The CDR3 reads CASSARQGRNTEAFF. CDR3 coding DNA: TGTGCCAGCAGCGCCCGACAGGGCCGGAACACTGAAGCTTTCTTT.

This clone has just one count. V is TRBV19 and J is TRBJ2-3; the D is unclear. The CDR3 extends over 18 amino acids. Germline CDR1 LNHDA, CDR2 SQIVND (reference sequence). Between the trimmed V and J ends, which lost 5 bases and 0 bases, there was a span of 21 bases. The CDR3 protein is CASSLPCFLARSTDTQYF. As DNA, the CDR3 is TGTGCCAGTAGTCTCCCCTGCTTTTTAGCTAGAAGCACAGATACGCAGTATTTT.

V and J are TRBV7-9 and TRBJ2-7; D not certain. The CDR3 sequence is 16 residues long. The V gene lost 2 bases and the J gene lost 3 bases, with 17 bases spanning the gap. Germline assignment: CDR1 SEHNR and CDR2 FQNEAQ (reference sequence). The CDR3, as DNA: TGTGCCAGCAGCTTAAATAGACATGAGAGAAACTACGAGCAGTACTTC. Its protein product is CASSLNRHERNYEQYF.

The table lists this clone with a count of one. J is TRBJ2-7 and V is TRBV6-5; possible D gene TRBD2, 6 bases. This CDR3 spans 12 amino acids. Germline CDR1 is MNHEY and CDR2 is SVGAGI. V shed 8 bases and J shed 3 bases, with 11 bases lying between them. The CDR3 DNA is TGTGCCAGCCAACGGGACTTCTACGAGCAGTACTTC. Its translation is CASQRDFYEQYF.

This chain connects TRBV21-1 to TRBJ1-5; TRBD1 is the table's D call and was not checked against the DNA. TRBV21-1 is an annotated pseudogene. CDR3 size: 10 residues. The CDR3 loop is CASSTMPQHF. The CDR3 bases are TGTGCCAGCAGCACAATGCCCCAGCATTTT.

This clone came up a few times. The rearrangement joins TRBV29-1 to TRBJ1-1, with D uncertain. Germline V gene data show CDR1 as SQVTM and CDR2 as ANQGSEA. The CDR3 is 13 residues long. V shed 4 bases and J shed 0 bases, with 9 bases lying between them. For the CDR3, the DNA is TGCAGCGTTGGCAGAGACTTGAACACTGAAGCTTTCTTT. Its protein product is CSVGRDLNTEAFF. The variable domain in full, completed from reference TRBV29-1 and TRBJ1-1, reads SAVISQKPSRDICQRGTSLTIQCQVDSQVTMMFWYRQQPGQSLTLIATANQGSEATYESGFVIDKFPISRPNLTFSTLTVSNMSPEDSSIYLCSVGRDLNTEAFFGQGTRLTVV.

The DNA for the CDR3 is TGTGCCAGCAGCCCAAGGACAGGGGGTAATTCACCCCTCCACTTT. Protein: CASSPRTGGNSPLHF. This sequence joins TRBV7-9 and TRBJ1-6; 10 bases are shared with TRBD1. Germline trimming cut 5 bases from V and 6 bases from J; bases unmatched to any gene: 4. This CDR3 comprises 15 residues. Germline V gene data show CDR1 as SEHNR and CDR2 as FQNEAQ (reference sequence).

The chain employs TRBV9 and TRBJ2-5, with 10 positions matching TRBD1. CDR1 is SGDLS, CDR2 YYNGEE, per germline. The CDR3 is 16 amino acids. The V gene end was trimmed by 3 bases and the J gene end by 3 bases; junction bases not matched to a gene: 8. The CDR3 region has the DNA TGTGCCAGCAGCGGTACGGGGACAGGGGCGGAAGAGACCCAGTACTTC. Translated: CASSGTGTGAEETQYF.

V is TRBV5-1 and J is TRBJ2-1; perhaps TRBD1 as D (5 bases). Germline CDR1 is SGHRS and CDR2 is YFSETQ. V was clipped by 0 bases and J by 7 bases, with 8 bases between them. This CDR3 comprises 13 residues. The CDR3 loop reads CASSLAAGNEQFF. The CDR3 coding sequence is TGCGCCAGCAGCTTGGCGGCAGGGAATGAGCAGTTCTTC.

The V call is TRBV13, the J call TRBJ2-3; D might be TRBD2 (5 bases). CDR3 length equals 14 residues. V lost 2 bases and J lost 1, with 7 bases in between. From germline, CDR1 is PRHDT and CDR2 FYEKMQ (reference sequence). The CDR3 sequence is CASSLRGRTDTQYF. The CDR3 DNA sequence: TGTGCCAGCAGCTTACGGGGTCGCACAGATACGCAGTATTTT.

This sequence joins TRBV4-2 and TRBJ1-1, with 8 bases aligning to TRBD1. This CDR3 has 16 amino acids. The V segment lost 5 bases and the J segment 6 bases; nucleotides outside the gene matches: 14. Germline CDR1 reads LGHNA; CDR2 reads YNFKEQ. Here the CDR3 DNA reads TGTGCCAGCAGCTATCAAGGACAGGGCGGGAAGGCTGAAGCTTTCTTT. Its translation: CASSYQGQGGKAEAFF.

This chain connects TRBV19 to TRBJ2-3; D is perhaps TRBD1 (6 bases). V was pared by 2 bases and J by 3 bases, with 6 bases between. The CDR3 runs 13 residues. The V gene's germline CDR1 is LNHDA and CDR2 SQIVND (reference sequence). Here the CDR3 DNA reads TGTGCCAGTAGTATACAGGGGACAGATACGCAGTATTTT. Protein sequence: CASSIQGTDTQYF.

The rearrangement joins TRBV15 to TRBJ1-4, with D uncertain. V was clipped by 0 bases and J by 8 bases, with 7 bases between them. The CDR3 has 13 residues. Germline V gene data show CDR1 as LNHNV and CDR2 as YYDKDF (reference sequence). CDR3: CATSRDPREKLFF. CDR3 bases: TGTGCCACCAGCAGAGATCCCCGGGAAAAACTGTTTTTT.

This clone was counted only a few times. The rearrangement uses TRBV15 and TRBJ1-4, with 9 positions matching TRBD1. The CDR3 extends over 15 amino acids. Germline V gene sequence: CDR1 LNHNV, CDR2 YYDKDF (reference sequence). The J segment lost 8 bases and the V segment lost 2 bases, leaving 6 bases of the junction unmatched. In nucleotides, the CDR3 is TGTGCCACCAGCAGAACCGGGACAGGGTCGGAAAAACTGTTTTTT. This codes for CATSRTGTGSEKLFF.

This rearrangement joins TRBV14 to TRBJ2-5; D gene uncertain. This CDR3 has 12 residues. CDR1 and CDR2 from the germline V gene are SGHDN and FVKESK. Trimming took off 4 bases at V and 7 bases at J, with 10 bases between the two ends. CDR3 in DNA: TGTGCCAGCAGCCGCCGCGGCGGGACCCAGTACTTC. Protein: CASSRRGGTQYF.

The V call is TRBV19, the J call TRBJ2-2, with a possible D match to TRBD2 (6 bases). CDR3 length: 14 amino acids. Germline V CDR1 and CDR2: LNHDA, SQIVND (reference sequence). The V and J ends lost 5 bases and 3 bases respectively, with 10 bases between them. The CDR3 here is CASSDGGYTGELFF. CDR3 sequence (DNA): TGTGCCAGTAGTGATGGGGGGTACACCGGGGAGCTGTTTTTT.

The genes are TRBV6-6 and TRBJ1-2, with a tentative D call TRBD1 (5 bases). In germline, CDR1 is MNHNY, CDR2 SVGAGI (reference sequence). V lost 8 bases, J lost 0 bases, and 16 bases lay in between. The CDR3 sequence is 15 residues long. CDR3 residues: CASSAGGLPNYGYTF. CDR3 sequence (DNA): TGTGCCAGCTCCGCGGGGGGTTTACCTAACTATGGCTACACCTTC.

This clone was counted between two and nine times. This chain connects TRBV27 to TRBJ1-4; no clear D gene. Trimming took 8 bases from V and 10 from J, leaving 11 bases between them. This CDR3 comprises 11 residues. CDR1 is MNHEY and CDR2 is SMNVEV in the germline V gene (reference sequence). CDR3 bases: TGTGCCAGCTTTGGGAGCGGAAAACTGTTTTTT. Translation: CASFGSGKLFF.

This chain joins TRBV3-1 (or the pseudogene TRBV3-2) and TRBJ1-2; possible D gene TRBD1, 6 bases. The CDR3 sequence is 14 residues long. Between the trimmed V and J ends, which lost 1 base and 5 bases, there was a span of 11 bases. CDR1 LGHDT and CDR2 YNNKEL come from the germline V gene (reference sequence). CDR3 nucleotide sequence: TGTGCCAGCAGCCAAGGGACAGATTTTTATGGCTACACCTTC. It yields the protein CASSQGTDFYGYTF.

The chain couples TRBV7-9 to TRBJ2-7, with D possibly TRBD2 on 7 matching bases. This CDR3 has 15 residues. Germline CDR1 SEHNR, CDR2 FQNEAQ (reference sequence). The germline V and J ends were trimmed by 6 bases and 4 bases, with 19 bases remaining between them. The CDR3 loop reads CASSPPGGPAYEQYF. The CDR3 region has the DNA TGTGCCAGCAGTCCCCCCGGGGGGCCCGCTTACGAGCAGTACTTC.

The sample holds one count of this clone. The chain uses TRBV13 and TRBJ2-7; D uncertain. V lost 0 bases, J lost 0 bases, and 3 bases lay in between. The CDR3 has 13 residues. The germline gives CDR1 PRHDT, CDR2 FYEKMQ (reference sequence). CDR3 loop: CASSLGNSYEQYF. For the CDR3, the DNA is TGTGCCAGCAGCTTAGGTAACTCCTACGAGCAGTACTTC.

J is TRBJ1-4 and V is TRBV2, with 10 bases identical to TRBD1. Germline assignment: CDR1 SNHLY and CDR2 FYNNEI. The CDR3 has 14 amino acids. The ends lost 7 bases at V and 6 bases at J; junction bases unmatched: 5. This chain's CDR3 is CASKPGQGHEKLFF. CDR3 sequence (DNA): TGTGCCAGCAAACCGGGACAGGGGCATGAAAAACTGTTTTTT. Full variable domain (remainder filled in from reference TRBV2 and TRBJ1-4): EPEVTQTPSHQVTQMGQEVILRCVPISNHLYFYWYRQILGQKVEFLVSFYNNEISEKSEIFDDQFSVERPDGSNFTLKIRSTKLEDSAMYFCASKPGQGHEKLFFGSGTQLSVL.

The rearrangement uses TRBV7-8 and TRBJ2-7, with TRBD2 identical over 7 bases. V lost 4 bases, J lost 5 bases, and 14 bases stayed unmatched. The CDR3 contains 16 residues. The germline CDR1 and CDR2 sequences are SGHVS and FQNEAQ. CDR3 residues: CASSWRERGGPDEQYF. CDR3 bases: TGTGCCAGCAGCTGGCGGGAGCGCGGGGGTCCGGACGAGCAGTACTTC.

The chain carries TRBV10-3 and TRBJ1-1; 9 nucleotides agree with TRBD1. This CDR3 is 14 amino acids long. With 3 bases clipped from V and 4 bases from J, the junction kept 3 bases outside the gene matches. Germline V gene sequence: CDR1 ENHRY, CDR2 SYGVKD. The CDR3 sequence is CAISDLTGGTEAFF. CDR3 DNA sequence: TGTGCCATCAGTGACTTGACAGGGGGCACTGAAGCTTTCTTT.